What follows is one TCR beta chain and its context. Its antigen is not identified. The PCR used 60 Vbeta and 13 Jbeta primers. Sequenced by immunoSEQ multiplex PCR; TCRdb stores in-frame clones only, minus some. Of roughly 180,000 clones in the sample, 70% to 80% were seen once. This sample is part of a study of cytomegalovirus exposure and HLA in healthy donors. Study-wide background: Early release data held tens of millions of unique TCRs from HLA-typed donors.

Points from the study as a whole: About 87% or about 30% of the time was how often most TCR beta V segments were productive, according to an earlier analysis. With later analysis, a missense DCLRE1C variant became linked to TCR beta V- and J-gene trimming. Later analysis showed most CMV-associated TCR beta chains appearing HLA-restricted.

Sequencing was performed on PBMCs. This sequence originates from a woman between 25 and 40 years old in good health and CMV-seropositive.

CDR3 amino acids: CASTREVSNTEAFF. The DNA of the CDR3 is TGTGCCAGCACCCGGGAGGTGTCGAACACTGAAGCTTTCTTT. J is TRBJ1-1 and V is TRBV2; D call uncertain. This CDR3 contains 14 residues. V dropped 7 bases and J dropped 1 base, with 13 bases sitting between them. Germline CDR1 SNHLY, CDR2 FYNNEI.